The 30 T cell receptor beta chains presented below share a single source sample, sequenced in a study of CD8+CD57+ T cells in acquired aplastic anemia. According to the study, genomic DNA was the template for TCR beta VDJ and CDR3 profiling. TCRdb processed the reads anew with MiXCR; each CDR3 protein has one entry. The profile shows approximately 160,000 distinct CDR3 sequences, less than 60% of them singletons. Those patients picked for sequencing had displayed CD8+CD57+ cell expansion on flow cytometry. Sequenced sample: sorted CD4+, CD8+, or CD8+CD57+ T cells (not recorded which) from PBMCs. The receptors were sampled from a human donor with aplastic anemia.

J is TRBJ2-7 and V is TRBV29-1, with 7 bases matching TRBD1. This CDR3 is built from 14 residues. Germline V CDR1 and CDR2: SQVTM, ANQGSEA. J was trimmed by 0 bases and V by 0 bases; bases with no gene match: 2. The CDR3 region is CSVEDGDSSYEQYF. CDR3 nucleotides: TGCAGCGTTGAAGATGGGGACAGCTCCTACGAGCAGTACTTC.

The rearrangement links TRBV5-4 to TRBJ2-5, with 10 bases fitting TRBD2. The junction had 7 bases not matched to a gene; V was cut back by 3 bases and J by 5 bases. The CDR3 sequence is 15 residues long. Germline V lookup: CDR1 SGHNT, CDR2 YYREEE (reference sequence). The CDR3 DNA sequence: TGTGCCAGCAGCTCCCTACTAGCGGGAAGTGAGACCCAGTACTTC. Its translation is CASSSLLAGSETQYF.

The rearrangement joins TRBV6-5 to TRBJ1-6; D is undetermined. Trimming stripped 4 bases from V and 10 bases from J, with 14 bases between. Germline CDR1 MNHEY, CDR2 SVGAGI. The CDR3 has 14 amino acids. Here the CDR3 DNA reads TGTGCCAGCAGTTGGCCCGACGGAAAATCACCCCTCCACTTT. It translates to CASSWPDGKSPLHF.

The J gene is TRBJ1-4, the V gene TRBV19; tentatively, D is TRBD1 (6 bases). The CDR3 has 13 residues. Between the trimmed V and J ends, which lost 10 bases and 7 bases, there was a span of 16 bases. Per the germline V gene, CDR1 is LNHDA and CDR2 is SQIVND (reference sequence). CDR3 DNA sequence: TGTGCCACTACAAGACGGGGGCGTGAAAAACTGTTTTTT. Translation: CATTRRGREKLFF.

At least ten counts were recorded for this clonotype. V gene TRBV4-1 combines with J gene TRBJ1-5, with D perhaps TRBD1 (6 bases). CDR1 MGHRA and CDR2 YSYEKL come from the germline V gene. The CDR3 consists of 16 residues. V lost 0 bases and J lost 1, with 10 bases in between. CDR3 DNA: TGCGCCAGCAGCCAAGATCCAGGGGCGAGCAATCAGCCCCAGCATTTT. The encoded protein is CASSQDPGASNQPQHF.

In nucleotides, the CDR3 is TGTGCCAGCACCCGTGGACAGCCCGGCTCACCCCTCCACTTT. Translation gives CASTRGQPGSPLHF. The chain joins TRBV6-1 to TRBJ1-6, with D possibly being TRBD1 (6 bases). The germline V gene encodes CDR1 MNHNS and CDR2 SASEGT. Trimming took off 7 bases at V and 10 bases at J, with 17 bases between the two ends. CDR3 length: 14 amino acids.

The chain uses TRBV5-1 and TRBJ2-1; D remains unclear. The CDR3 is 13 amino acids. CDR1 is SGHRS and CDR2 is YFSETQ in the germline V gene. The V and J ends lost 0 bases and 6 bases respectively, with 7 bases between them. The CDR3 DNA reads TGCGCCAGCAGCTTGGGTGAAGGCAATGAGCAGTTCTTC. Translated, it gives CASSLGEGNEQFF. Looking up the rest from reference TRBV5-1 and TRBJ2-1 gives the full variable domain: KAGVTQTPRYLIKTRGQQVTLSCSPISGHRSVSWYQQTPGQGLQFLFEYFSETQRNKGNFPGRFSGRQFSNSRSEMNVSTLELGDSALYLCASSLGEGNEQFFGPGTRLTVL.

The chain is built from TRBV7-6 and TRBJ2-1, with a possible D match to TRBD1 (6 bases). In germline, CDR1 is SGHVS, CDR2 FNYEAQ. V shed 5 bases and J shed 7 bases, with 18 bases lying between them. This CDR3 is built from 15 residues. The CDR3 bases are TGTGCCAGCAGCCAAAGGGGACACGCCGGGAATGAGCAGTTCTTC. This translates into CASSQRGHAGNEQFF.

This clonotype was found many times. CDR3 sequence: CASSQRTGSDTGELFF. The CDR3, as DNA: TGCGCCAGCAGCCAACGGACAGGGAGTGACACCGGGGAGCTGTTTTTT. The rearrangement links TRBV4-1 to TRBJ2-2, with 8 bases identical to TRBD1. The CDR3 sequence is 16 residues long. V dropped 2 bases and J dropped 3; count of bases not matched to a gene: 5. Germline CDR1 is MGHRA and CDR2 is YSYEKL.

The sample holds one count of this clonotype. V usage is TRBV20-1 and J usage is TRBJ2-1; 11 bases are shared with TRBD2. The V and J ends lost 3 bases and 6 bases, in that order; junction bases with no gene match: 4. Germline lookup yields CDR1 DFQATT and CDR2 SNEGSKA (reference sequence). The CDR3 totals 14 residues. CDR3 DNA: TGCAGTGCTAGTGAGCTAGCGGGGGGCAATGAGCAGTTCTTC. The encoded protein is CSASELAGGNEQFF.

The chain couples TRBV2 to TRBJ2-3; weak D call: TRBD2 (5 bases). CDR1 and CDR2 from the germline V gene are SNHLY and FYNNEI. Trimming removed 4 bases from V and 7 bases from J, with 12 bases in between. There are 13 residues in the CDR3. The CDR3 here is CASSGASIHTQYF. The CDR3 nucleotides are TGTGCCAGCAGTGGCGCTAGCATTCATACGCAGTATTTT.

This clonotype has ten or more counts. The gene calls are TRBV9 and TRBJ2-2; D unclear. With 3 bases removed from V and 4 bases from J, the gap between germline ends came to 13 bases. Germline V lookup: CDR1 SGDLS, CDR2 YYNGEE. CDR3 length: 15 residues. The CDR3 protein is CASSGEMWGTGELFF. In nucleotides, the CDR3 is TGTGCCAGCAGCGGAGAGATGTGGGGCACCGGGGAGCTGTTTTTT.

With respect to this clonotype: One junction end disagrees with the germline gene, perhaps due to a read error. The chain uses TRBV24-1 and TRBJ2-1; D is undetermined. This CDR3 spans 14 amino acids. Germline CDR1 is KGHDR and CDR2 is SFDVKD. DNA for the CDR3: TGTGCCAGCAGTGAGGTCTCCTACTACAATGAGCAGTTCTTC. It yields the protein CASSEVSYYNEQFF.

The gene calls are TRBV10-2 and TRBJ1-5; 9 bases are shared with TRBD1. Trimming cost V 10 bases and J 5 bases; bases outside gene matches: 6. This CDR3 has 13 amino acids. The germline V gene has CDR1 WSHSY and CDR2 SAAADI. CDR3 protein: CATRDRDHQPQHF. CDR3 nucleotide sequence: TGCGCCACCAGGGACAGGGACCATCAGCCCCAGCATTTT.

Remarks on this clonotype: Compared with germline, one end of the junction differs, possibly owing to a read error. The rearrangement links TRBV24-1 to TRBJ2-1, with TRBD1 matching 9 bases. The CDR3 totals 13 residues. Germline CDR1 KGHDR, CDR2 SFDVKD. The CDR3 protein is CATSAQTGGERFF. In nucleotides, the CDR3 is TGTGCCACCAGTGCTCAAACAGGGGGCGAGCGGTTCTTC.

In this sample, this clonotype turned up many times. The gene calls are TRBV20-1 and TRBJ1-1; D might be TRBD1 (5 bases). In germline, CDR1 is DFQATT, CDR2 SNEGSKA (reference sequence). Trimming stripped 3 bases from V and 3 bases from J, with 8 bases between. The CDR3 consists of 12 residues. The CDR3 coding sequence is TGCAGTGCTAGTGGGGGGGACACTGAAGCTTTCTTT. Protein: CSASGGDTEAFF.

This clonotype appeared many times. The chain couples TRBV4-2 to TRBJ2-3; D is ambiguous. The germline V gene encodes CDR1 LGHNA and CDR2 YNFKEQ. This CDR3 region has 13 residues. Deletions cut 1 base from V and 0 bases from J, with 2 bases between. The CDR3 sequence: CASSQASTDTQYF. For the CDR3, the DNA is TGTGCCAGCAGCCAAGCGAGCACAGATACGCAGTATTTT.

The V gene is TRBV5-1, the J gene TRBJ2-3; 8 bases agree with TRBD2. The CDR3 loop spans 15 amino acids. Trimming removed 0 bases from V and 5 bases from J; junction bases left unmatched: 5. Looked up from germline, CDR1 is SGHRS and CDR2 is YFSETQ. For the CDR3, the DNA is TGCGCCAGCAGCTTGGTAGTGGCGGGAGGAGATACGCAGTATTTT. Translated, it gives CASSLVVAGGDTQYF.

This clonotype occurred many times. This chain connects TRBV6-1 to TRBJ1-5; D is undetermined. Germline V lookup: CDR1 MNHNS, CDR2 SASEGT. V lost 7 bases, J lost 0 bases, and 13 bases lay in between. The length of the CDR3 is 15 residues. CDR3 amino acids: CASMTTHNSNQPQHF. In DNA form, the CDR3 reads TGTGCCAGCATGACGACACACAATAGCAATCAGCCCCAGCATTTT.

The chain couples TRBV24-1 to TRBJ1-5; D might be TRBD1 (6 bases). This CDR3 is built from 15 residues. Between the trimmed V and J ends, which lost 2 bases and 4 bases, there was a span of 11 bases. Per germline, CDR1 KGHDR and CDR2 SFDVKD. The CDR3 DNA is TGTGCCACCAGTGATTCAGGGGACTTTAATCAGCCCCAGCATTTT. It encodes CATSDSGDFNQPQHF.

This clonotype was seen many times. The CDR3 bases are TGTGCCAGCAGTTTCGAGGGGTTTACTGAAGCTTTCTTT. Residues: CASSFEGFTEAFF. This sequence joins TRBV12-3 or TRBV12-4 and TRBJ1-1; tentatively, D is TRBD1 (5 bases). The CDR3 spans 13 residues. The V end was cut by 3 bases, the J end by 5 bases, with 10 bases between.

As regards this clonotype: Germline and junction disagree at one end, which may indicate a read error. The V and J genes are TRBV14 and TRBJ2-3; 7 bases fit TRBD1. Per germline, CDR1 SGHDN and CDR2 FVKESK. The CDR3 length is 15 residues. The CDR3 DNA is TGTGCCAGCAGCCGGAACAGGGGCCAGCCAGATACGCAGTGTTTT. Its protein is CASSRNRGQPDTQCF. The full variable domain, its missing parts supplied by reference TRBV14 and TRBJ2-3, is EAGVTQFPSHSVIEKGQTVTLRCDPISGHDNLYWYRRVMGKEIKFLLHFVKESKQDESGMPNNRFLAERTGGTYSTLKVQPAELEDSGVYFCASSRNRGQPDTQCFGPGTRLTVL.

This clonotype was detected only a few times. The chain couples TRBV6-5 to TRBJ2-7, with 7 bases fitting TRBD1. The CDR3 totals 14 residues. Germline loops: CDR1 MNHEY, CDR2 SVGAGI. The V and J ends lost 0 bases and 1 base, in that order; junction bases with no gene match: 0. The CDR3 spells CASSYSGQSYEQYF. CDR3 nucleotides: TGTGCCAGCAGTTACTCGGGACAGTCCTACGAGCAGTACTTC.

The chain employs TRBV5-1 and TRBJ2-3; 9 bases line up with TRBD1. Germline V gene data show CDR1 as SGHRS and CDR2 as YFSETQ. J was trimmed by 0 bases and V by 0 bases; bases with no gene match: 2. This CDR3 has 16 amino acids. CDR3 coding DNA: TGCGCCAGCAGCTTGGAGGGGACAGGGAGCACAGATACGCAGTATTTT. Its protein product is CASSLEGTGSTDTQYF.

The chain joins TRBV12-3 or TRBV12-4 to TRBJ1-2; possibly TRBD1 for D (5 bases). This CDR3 comprises 13 residues. Trimming stripped 10 bases from V and 5 bases from J, with 17 bases between. The chain's CDR3 is CATRAGSYYGYTF. The CDR3 nucleotides are TGTGCCACCAGGGCCGGCTCCTATTATGGCTACACCTTC.

The V gene is TRBV2, the J gene TRBJ1-2, with D maybe TRBD1 (5 bases). The CDR3 has 15 amino acids. Trimming removed 6 bases from V and 0 bases from J, with 14 bases in between. Germline CDR1 reads SNHLY; CDR2 reads FYNNEI. CDR3 loop: CASRAQGGSNYGYTF. DNA of the CDR3: TGTGCCAGCAGAGCCCAGGGTGGGTCTAACTATGGCTACACCTTC.

A single count supports this clonotype. V gene TRBV24-1 combines with J gene TRBJ2-3; TRBD2 might be the D (6 bases). Trimming removed 10 bases from V and 0 bases from J, with 16 bases in between. The germline gives CDR1 KGHDR, CDR2 SFDVKD. The CDR3 totals 15 residues. The CDR3, as DNA: TGTGCCACTTCATTAGCGGCTTCTAGCACAGATACGCAGTATTTT. It codes for CATSLAASSTDTQYF.

V usage is TRBV6-2 or TRBV6-3 and J usage is TRBJ1-6; the match to TRBD1 covers 9 bases. CDR3 length: 17 amino acids. With 7 bases clipped from V and 1 base from J, the junction kept 8 bases outside the gene matches. Germline V gives CDR1 MNHEY, CDR2 SVGEGT. DNA of the CDR3: TGTGCCAGCAACCCGGGGACAGGGTGGTCCTATAATTCACCCCTCCACTTT. Its protein is CASNPGTGWSYNSPLHF.

To note about this clonotype: The junction does not match germline at one end; this may be a read error. V is TRBV5-1 and J is TRBJ2-2; 8 bases agree with TRBD1. CDR3 length equals 15 residues. Germline V gene sequence: CDR1 SGHRS, CDR2 YFSETQ. The CDR3 loop is CASSNRQGRSGKLFF. The CDR3 coding sequence is TGCGCCAGCAGCAACCGACAGGGGAGATCCGGGAAGCTGTTTTTT.

There are a few counts of this clonotype. This chain links TRBV2 with TRBJ1-6; tentative D call: TRBD1 (6 bases). There are 16 residues in the CDR3. V lost 6 bases and J lost 7, with 19 bases in between. Germline CDR1 SNHLY, CDR2 FYNNEI. CDR3 sequence reads: CASRNRGAWANSPLHF. The CDR3 DNA is TGTGCCAGCAGGAACCGGGGGGCCTGGGCCAATTCACCCCTCCACTTT.